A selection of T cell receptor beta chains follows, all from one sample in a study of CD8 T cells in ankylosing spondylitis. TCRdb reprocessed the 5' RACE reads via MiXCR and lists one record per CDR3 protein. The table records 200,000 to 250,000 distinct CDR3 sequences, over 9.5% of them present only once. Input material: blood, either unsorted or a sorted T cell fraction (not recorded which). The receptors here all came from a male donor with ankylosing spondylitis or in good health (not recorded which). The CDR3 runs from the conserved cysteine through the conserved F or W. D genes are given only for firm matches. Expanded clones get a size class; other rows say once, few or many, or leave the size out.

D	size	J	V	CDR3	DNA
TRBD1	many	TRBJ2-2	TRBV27	CASSFRDSGSGELFF	TGTGCCAGCAGTTTCCGGGACAGTGGGTCCGGGGAGCTGTTTTTT
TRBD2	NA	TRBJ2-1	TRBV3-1	CASSQDLPSGGYNEQFF	TGTGCCAGCAGCCAAGATCTCCCTAGCGGGGGATACAATGAGCAGTTCTTC
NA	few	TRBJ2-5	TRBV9	CASSVRATVETQYF	TGTGCCAGCAGCGTACGTGCCACCGTCGAGACCCAGTACTTC
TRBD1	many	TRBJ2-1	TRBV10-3	CAISDPLRQGKINEQFF	TGTGCCATCAGTGACCCTCTGAGACAGGGCAAGATCAATGAGCAGTTCTTC
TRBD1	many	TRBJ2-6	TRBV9	CASSVTGLGANVLTF	TGTGCCAGCAGCGTGACAGGGTTGGGGGCCAACGTCCTGACTTTC
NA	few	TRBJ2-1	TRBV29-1	CSVPPASMDEQFF	TGCAGCGTCCCCCCAGCAAGTATGGATGAGCAGTTCTTC
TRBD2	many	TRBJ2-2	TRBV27	CASCSGTPQYKSLFF	TGTGCCAGCTGCAGCGGGACCCCCCAGTACAAATCGCTGTTTTTT
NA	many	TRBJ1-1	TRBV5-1	CASSPRQENTEAFF	TGCGCCAGCAGCCCTCGACAAGAAAACACTGAAGCTTTCTTT
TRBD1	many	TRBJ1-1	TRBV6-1	CASSRTGSRNTEAFF	TGTGCCAGCAGTAGGACAGGGTCTAGGAACACTGAAGCTTTCTTT
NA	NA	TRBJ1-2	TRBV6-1	CASSGLGLGVYGYTF	TGTGCCAGCAGTGGACTTGGATTGGGGGTCTATGGCTACACCTTC
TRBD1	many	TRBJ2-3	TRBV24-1	CATSDPSRLVLGTATDTQYF	TGTGCCACCAGTGATCCCAGCAGGTTGGTTCTCGGGACAGCCACAGATACGCAGTATTTT
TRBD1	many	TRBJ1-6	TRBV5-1	CASSLEGTGKVPLHF	TGCGCCAGCAGCTTGGAGGGGACAGGGAAGGTACCCCTCCACTTT
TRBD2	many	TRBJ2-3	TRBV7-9	CASSSRTSMGEDTQYF	TGTGCCAGCAGCTCAAGGACTAGCATGGGGGAAGATACGCAGTATTTT
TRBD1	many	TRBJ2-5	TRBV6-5	CASSSGGRQETQYF	TGTGCCAGCAGTTCAGGGGGACGGCAGGAGACCCAGTACTTC
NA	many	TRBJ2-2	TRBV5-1	CASSFGSFPGELFF	TGCGCCAGCAGCTTCGGGTCATTCCCCGGGGAGCTGTTTTTT
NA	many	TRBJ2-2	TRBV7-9	CASSLYGADFTGELFF	TGTGCCAGCAGCTTATATGGGGCAGACTTCACCGGGGAGCTGTTTTTT
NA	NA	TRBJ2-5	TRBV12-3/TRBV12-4	CASRTANLGGTGTQYF	TGTGCCAGCAGAACAGCAAATCTGGGCGGAACGGGGACCCAGTACTTC
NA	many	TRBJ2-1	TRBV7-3	CASSLMALWDEQFF	TGTGCCAGCAGCTTAATGGCGTTATGGGATGAGCAGTTCTTC
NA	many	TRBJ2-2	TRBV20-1	CSARGPGKNTGELFF	TGCAGTGCTAGAGGTCCGGGGAAGAACACCGGGGAGCTGTTTTTT
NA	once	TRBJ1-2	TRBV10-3	CAISLGGDYGYTF	TGTGCCATCTCCCTCGGGGGTGACTATGGCTACACCTTC
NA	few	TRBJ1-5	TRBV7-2	CASSKRTDNQPQHF	TGTGCCAGCAGCAAAAGGACAGATAATCAGCCCCAGCATTTT
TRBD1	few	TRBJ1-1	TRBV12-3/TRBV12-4	CASRFLGQGNTEAFF	TGTGCCAGCAGGTTTCTGGGACAGGGAAACACTGAAGCTTTCTTT
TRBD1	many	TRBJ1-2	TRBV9	CASSAGQAAEYGYTF	TGTGCCAGCAGCGCCGGACAGGCGGCGGAGTATGGCTACACCTTC
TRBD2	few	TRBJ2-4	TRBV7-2	CASSSGMQKPIQYF	TGTGCCAGCAGCAGCGGGATGCAAAAACCCATTCAGTACTTC
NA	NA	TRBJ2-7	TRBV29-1	CSVRGGFEQYF	TGCAGCGTAAGGGGGGGGTTCGAGCAGTACTTC
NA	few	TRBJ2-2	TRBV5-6	CASRLGSTTGELFF	TGTGCCAGCAGATTGGGAAGTACCACCGGGGAGCTGTTTTTT
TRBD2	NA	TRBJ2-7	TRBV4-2	CASSQGLAGAHYEQYF	TGTGCCAGCAGCCAAGGCCTAGCGGGGGCCCACTACGAGCAGTACTTC
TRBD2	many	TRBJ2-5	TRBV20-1	CSARVKIAGGIRAQETQYF	TGCAGTGCTAGAGTTAAGATAGCGGGGGGGATAAGGGCACAAGAGACCCAGTACTTC
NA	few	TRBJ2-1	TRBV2	CASSDGGYEQFF	TGTGCCAGCAGTGATGGGGGCTATGAGCAGTTCTTC
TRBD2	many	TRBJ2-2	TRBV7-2	CASSELAGFGTGELFF	TGTGCCAGCAGTGAACTAGCGGGGTTCGGCACCGGGGAGCTGTTTTTT
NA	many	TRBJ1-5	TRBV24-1	CATSGPGSDGNQPQHF	TGTGCCACCAGTGGCCCGGGGTCTGATGGCAATCAGCCCCAGCATTTT
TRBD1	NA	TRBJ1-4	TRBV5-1	CASSPMGQGNEKLFF	TGCGCCAGCAGCCCCATGGGACAGGGAAATGAAAAACTGTTTTTT
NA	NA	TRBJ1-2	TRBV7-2	CASSSREVWGYTF	TGTGCCAGCAGCTCAAGGGAGGTTTGGGGCTACACCTTC
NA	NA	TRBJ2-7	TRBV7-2	CASSSPGVPEQYF	TGTGCCAGCAGCTCCCCCGGGGTGCCCGAGCAGTACTTC
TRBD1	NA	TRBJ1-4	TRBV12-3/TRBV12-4	CASSITGGDEKLFF	TGTGCCAGCAGTATTACAGGGGGCGATGAAAAACTGTTTTTT
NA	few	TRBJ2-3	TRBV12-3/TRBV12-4	CASSLTREGTDTQYF	TGTGCCAGCAGTTTAACTAGGGAAGGCACAGATACGCAGTATTTT
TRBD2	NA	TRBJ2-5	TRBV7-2	CASSFSLAGGLVTQYF	TGTGCCAGCAGCTTCTCATTAGCGGGGGGGCTCGTGACCCAGTACTTC
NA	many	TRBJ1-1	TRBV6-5	CASSYPEVESTAFF	TGTGCCAGCAGTTACCCCGAAGTCGAATCTACAGCTTTCTTT
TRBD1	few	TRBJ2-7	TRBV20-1	CSASFPGQGAKTRYEQYF	TGCAGTGCTTCCTTTCCGGGACAGGGGGCCAAAACCCGCTACGAGCAGTACTTC
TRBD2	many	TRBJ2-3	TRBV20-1	CSAPKGLAGGRSFTDTQYF	TGCAGTGCACCGAAAGGCCTAGCGGGGGGACGGTCCTTCACAGATACGCAGTATTTT
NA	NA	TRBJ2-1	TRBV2	CASRKETSPTHNEQFF	TGTGCCAGCAGGAAAGAGACTAGTCCGACCCACAATGAGCAGTTCTTC
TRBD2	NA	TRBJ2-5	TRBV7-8	CASSLNLAGGQETQYF	TGTGCCAGCAGCCTGAACCTAGCGGGGGGACAAGAGACCCAGTACTTC
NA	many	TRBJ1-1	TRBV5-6	CASSRNGGANTEAFF	TGTGCCAGCAGCAGGAACGGGGGCGCGAACACTGAAGCTTTCTTT
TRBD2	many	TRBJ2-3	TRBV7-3	CASSTQAGTSGMYTQYF	TGTGCCAGCAGCACGCAAGCCGGGACTAGCGGGATGTATACGCAGTATTTT
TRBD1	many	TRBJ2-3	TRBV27	CASSHPGQGWADTQYF	TGTGCCAGCAGCCATCCGGGACAGGGTTGGGCAGATACGCAGTATTTT
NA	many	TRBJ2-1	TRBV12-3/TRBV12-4	CASSLGGGPLEQFF	TGTGCCAGCAGTTTGGGCGGGGGCCCCCTTGAGCAGTTCTTC
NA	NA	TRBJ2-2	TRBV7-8	CASSLAGMTGELFF	TGTGCCAGCAGCTTGGCGGGGATGACCGGGGAGCTGTTTTTT
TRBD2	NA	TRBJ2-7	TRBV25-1	CASSLGTTIYEQYF	TGTGCCAGCTCCTTAGGGACTACCATCTACGAGCAGTACTTC
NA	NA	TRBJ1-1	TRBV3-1	CASSLPMTGKNTEAFF	TGTGCCAGCAGTCTACCTATGACGGGCAAGAACACTGAAGCTTTCTTT
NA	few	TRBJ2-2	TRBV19	CASSPVAGELFF	TGTGCCAGTAGTCCCGTAGCCGGGGAGCTGTTTTTT
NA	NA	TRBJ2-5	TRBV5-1	CASSQGSNQETQYF	TGCGCCAGCAGCCAAGGATCTAACCAAGAGACCCAGTACTTC
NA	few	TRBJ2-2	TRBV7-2	CASSLLRDTGELFF	TGTGCCAGCAGCTTACTGAGGGACACCGGGGAGCTGTTTTTT
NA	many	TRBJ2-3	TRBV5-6	CASSYLRTDTQYF	TGTGCCAGCAGTTATCTACGGACAGATACGCAGTATTTT
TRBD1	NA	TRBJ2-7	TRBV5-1	CASSTQGVSEQYF	TGCGCCAGCAGCACTCAGGGGGTAAGCGAGCAGTACTTC
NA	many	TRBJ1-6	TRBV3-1	CASSAATNSPLHF	TGTGCCAGCAGCGCAGCTACTAATTCACCCCTCCACTTT
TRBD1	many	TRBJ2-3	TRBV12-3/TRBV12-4	CASSFRTGGLDTQYF	TGTGCCAGCAGTTTCAGGACAGGGGGCCTTGATACGCAGTATTTT
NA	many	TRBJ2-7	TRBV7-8	CASSPNTEEQYF	TGTGCCAGCAGCCCAAACACGGAGGAGCAGTACTTC
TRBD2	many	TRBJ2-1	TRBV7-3	CASSLVGGGNNEQFF	TGTGCCAGCAGCTTAGTCGGGGGGGGCAATAATGAGCAGTTCTTC